This T cell receptor (beta chain) was identified during a study of T cells expressing NK-cell markers. At the level of the study: From sorted CD3+CD56+NKG2C+, CD3+CD56+NKG2C- and CD3+CD56-NKG2C+ T cells came the TCR beta repertoires.

Using the 5' RACE reads, TCRdb records one entry per CDR3 protein without DNA. This repertoire comprises more than 400,000 distinct CDR3 sequences; its ten largest clones make up more than 7%. This CDR3 region has 15 residues. Germline V gene data show CDR1 as MDHEN and CDR2 as SYDVKM. The receptor was derived from a woman aged 18 to 75 in good health. This rearrangement joins TRBV28 to TRBJ2-7; TCRdb's assignment of TRBD1 cannot be checked, as there is no DNA. Material: blood T cells: a sorted CD56 or NKG2C T cell subset, CD4+ or CD8+ T cells, or bulk PBMC T cells (not recorded which). The CDR3 sequence: CASSLRGIVSYEQYF.